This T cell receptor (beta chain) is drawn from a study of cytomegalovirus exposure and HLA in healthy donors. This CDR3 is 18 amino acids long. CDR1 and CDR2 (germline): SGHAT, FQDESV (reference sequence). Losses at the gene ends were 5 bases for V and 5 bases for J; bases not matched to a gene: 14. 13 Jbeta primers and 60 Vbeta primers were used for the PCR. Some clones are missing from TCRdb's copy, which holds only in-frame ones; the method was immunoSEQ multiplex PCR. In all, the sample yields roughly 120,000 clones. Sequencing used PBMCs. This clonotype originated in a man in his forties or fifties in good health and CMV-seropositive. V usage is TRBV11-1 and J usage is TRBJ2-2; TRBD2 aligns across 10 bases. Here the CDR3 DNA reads TGTGCCAGCAGCGCTCGAATGGGGCTAGCGGGAGTTACCGGGGAGCTGTTTTTT. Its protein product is CASSARMGLAGVTGELFF.